These 24 T cell receptor beta chains share one sample of origin, sequenced in a study of T cell responses to AZD1222 COVID-19 vaccine. The data were produced by immunoSEQ multiplex PCR, yet TCRdb's version contains in-frame clones alone and is incomplete. The sample carries about 120,000 clones, just over 85% recorded once. Here the sequenced sample was peripheral blood, taken on day 0 of AZD1222 vaccination. The receptors stem from an adult in good health.

The V and J genes are TRBV6-5 and TRBJ2-7, with D tentatively TRBD1 (5 bases). CDR3 length equals 15 residues. Germline CDR1 is MNHEY and CDR2 is SVGAGI. The V end was cut by 0 bases, the J end by 6 bases, with 15 bases between. CDR3 nucleotides: TGTGCCAGCAGTTACTCGGGGCAGTGGAACCGCGAGCAGTACTTC. It yields the protein CASSYSGQWNREQYF.

The table lists this clone with a count of one. This rearrangement joins TRBV7-3 to TRBJ2-1, with D possibly matching TRBD2 (5 bases). Trimming removed 4 bases from V and 8 bases from J, with 12 bases in between. Germline V gene data show CDR1 as SGHTA and CDR2 as FQGTGA. CDR3 length: 13 amino acids. CDR3 in amino acids: CASSSQPGYEQFF. For the CDR3, the DNA is TGTGCCAGCAGCTCCCAGCCGGGGTATGAGCAGTTCTTC.

This chain connects TRBV28 to TRBJ1-5, with a possible D match to TRBD1 (5 bases). The V gene lost 6 bases and the J gene lost 5 bases, with 8 bases spanning the gap. Germline V gene lookup returns CDR1 MDHEN and CDR2 SYDVKM. The CDR3 has 12 residues. CDR3 sequence reads: CASRGDYQPQHF. The CDR3, as DNA: TGTGCCAGCAGAGGGGATTATCAGCCCCAGCATTTT. Full variable domain (rest looked up from reference TRBV28 and TRBJ1-5): DVKVTQSSRYLVKRTGEKVFLECVQDMDHENMFWYRQDPGLGLRLIYFSYDVKMKEKGDIPEGYSVSREKKERFSLILESASTNQTSMYLCASRGDYQPQHFGDGTRLSIL.

This clone was observed once. The V and J genes are TRBV19 and TRBJ2-3; a weak D match, TRBD2 (6 bases). The CDR3 extends over 16 amino acids. V was cut by 1 base and J by 0 bases, with 11 bases left in between. Germline lookup yields CDR1 LNHDA and CDR2 SQIVND (reference sequence). The CDR3 loop is CASSIGSSASTDTQYF. The CDR3 DNA reads TGTGCCAGTAGTATAGGGTCTAGCGCCAGCACAGATACGCAGTATTTT.

The chain links TRBV18 to TRBJ2-3; D is perhaps TRBD2 (6 bases). This CDR3 has 17 amino acids. Trimming took 2 bases from V and 0 from J, leaving 15 bases between them. The germline V gene has CDR1 KGHSH and CDR2 LQKENI. CDR3 coding DNA: TGTGCCAGCTCACCATCCAGCCGGGGGACTAGCACAGATACGCAGTATTTT. Translated, it gives CASSPSSRGTSTDTQYF.

The gene calls are TRBV5-5 and TRBJ1-3; the D is unclear. Germline lookup yields CDR1 SGHKS and CDR2 YYEKEE (reference sequence). CDR3 size: 14 residues. Trimming cost V 7 bases and J 1 base, with 12 bases left between them. In DNA form, the CDR3 reads TGTGCCAGCGACCCGGCCCTTTCTGGAAACACCATATATTTT. This sequence encodes CASDPALSGNTIYF.

Concerning this clone itself: The same CDR3 also results from other DNA sequences found in this sample. V is TRBV19 and J is TRBJ1-3, with D uncertain. The V gene's germline CDR1 is LNHDA and CDR2 SQIVND (reference sequence). V was pared by 3 bases and J by 1 base, with 7 bases between. This CDR3 is 14 amino acids long. CDR3 protein: CASSIGLSGNTIYF. The CDR3 DNA follows: TGTGCCAGTAGTATCGGACTATCTGGAAACACCATATATTTT.

The rearrangement joins TRBV10-3 to TRBJ2-7, with TRBD1 matching over 11 bases. The germline CDR1 and CDR2 sequences are ENHRY and SYGVKD. The CDR3 sequence is 15 residues long. J was trimmed by 2 bases and V by 3 bases; bases with no gene match: 3. CDR3: CAISDGTGGAYEQYF. As DNA, the CDR3 is TGTGCCATCAGTGATGGGACAGGGGGGGCCTACGAGCAGTACTTC.

The chain has TRBV7-9 and TRBJ1-6; 7 positions match TRBD1. The CDR3 contains 15 residues. The germline gives CDR1 SEHNR, CDR2 FQNEAQ (reference sequence). V shed 3 bases, J shed 4 bases, and the junction held 3 bases outside the gene matches. The CDR3 here is CASSFGTVYNSPLHF. As DNA, the CDR3 is TGTGCCAGCAGCTTCGGGACAGTTTATAATTCACCCCTCCACTTT.

The chain joins TRBV19 to TRBJ1-2; 10 nucleotides line up with TRBD1. J lost 4 bases, V lost 5 bases, and 10 bases had no gene match. The CDR3 runs to 16 residues. Germline CDR1 and CDR2: LNHDA and SQIVND (reference sequence). CDR3 nucleotide sequence: TGTGCCAGTAGTCCCGGGACAGGGGATCGGGGCTATGGCTACACCTTC. The encoded protein is CASSPGTGDRGYGYTF.

This clone appeared a single time. The chain combines TRBV7-9 with TRBJ2-5; 14 bases are shared with TRBD2. Trimming at V came to 5 bases and at J to 4 bases, leaving 9 bases not matched to a gene. Germline CDR1 reads SEHNR; CDR2 reads FQNEAQ (reference sequence). The CDR3 covers 17 residues. DNA for the CDR3: TGTGCCAGCAGCCCGCGACTAGCGGGGGGGCCTGGAGAGACCCAGTACTTC. Its translation is CASSPRLAGGPGETQYF.

This chain links TRBV6-5 with TRBJ1-1, with 8 bases that match TRBD1. There are 15 residues in the CDR3. V trimming: 5 bases; J trimming: 2 bases; junction bases outside the gene matches: 7. CDR1 is MNHEY and CDR2 is SVGAGI in the germline V gene. This CDR3 is CASSLLGQGNTEAFF. DNA for the CDR3: TGTGCCAGCAGTCTACTAGGACAGGGCAACACTGAAGCTTTCTTT.

The chain links TRBV7-2 to TRBJ1-6; no definite D call. Trimming removed 1 base from V and 7 bases from J, with 11 bases in between. Germline lookup yields CDR1 SGHTA and CDR2 FQGNSA. The length of the CDR3 is 15 residues. CDR3 in amino acids: CASSLGDRRNSPLHF. CDR3 bases: TGTGCCAGCAGCTTAGGGGATAGGCGGAATTCACCCCTCCACTTT.

The chain links TRBV18 to TRBJ1-3; D is possibly TRBD1 (6 bases). The length of the CDR3 is 14 residues. Trimming removed 2 bases from V and 2 bases from J, with 7 bases in between. Germline V gene data show CDR1 as KGHSH and CDR2 as LQKENI. CDR3 sequence reads: CASSPGGTGNTIYF. For the CDR3, the DNA is TGTGCCAGCTCACCAGGGGGCACTGGAAACACCATATATTTT.

The chain couples TRBV5-1 to TRBJ1-3; no firm D call. This CDR3 is 15 amino acids long. Germline CDR1 and CDR2: SGHRS and YFSETQ. The V gene lost 0 bases and the J gene lost 0 bases, with 7 bases spanning the gap. CDR3 amino acids: CASSLGAGSGNTIYF. CDR3 in DNA: TGCGCCAGCAGCTTGGGGGCAGGCTCTGGAAACACCATATATTTT.

The gene calls are TRBV6-5 and TRBJ2-1, with 8 bases matching TRBD2. This CDR3 has 15 amino acids. V gave up 7 bases and J gave up 2 bases; unmatched junction bases: 7. CDR1 is MNHEY and CDR2 is SVGAGI in the germline V gene. This CDR3 is CASTHRGGTYNEQFF. The CDR3 DNA follows: TGTGCCAGCACCCATCGGGGGGGAACCTACAATGAGCAGTTCTTC.

The V call is TRBV19, the J call TRBJ2-3; tentatively, D is TRBD1 or TRBD2 (5 bases each). V lost 3 bases to trimming and J lost 3 bases, with 13 bases between them. Germline lookup yields CDR1 LNHDA and CDR2 SQIVND (reference sequence). CDR3 length: 15 amino acids. The CDR3 loop reads CASSIPSRVTDTQYF. DNA of the CDR3: TGTGCCAGTAGTATCCCTAGCAGGGTTACAGATACGCAGTATTTT.

The chain couples TRBV3-1 (or the pseudogene TRBV3-2) to TRBJ2-7; 9 positions match TRBD2. With V trimmed by 0 bases and J by 6 bases, 9 bases remained unmatched. Germline V gene data show CDR1 as LGHDT and CDR2 as YNNKEL (reference sequence). This CDR3 has 16 residues. The CDR3 sequence: CASSQDRGSGGGEQYF. CDR3 coding DNA: TGTGCCAGCAGCCAAGATCGAGGTAGCGGGGGAGGCGAGCAGTACTTC.

The CDR3 sequence: CASSLQDYRETQYF. CDR3 coding DNA: TGCGCCAGCAGCCTACAGGACTACAGGGAGACCCAGTACTTC. This rearrangement joins TRBV5-1 to TRBJ2-5; D might be TRBD2 (6 bases). Germline lookup yields CDR1 SGHRS and CDR2 YFSETQ. CDR3 size: 14 residues. Trimming took 4 bases from V and 5 from J, leaving 15 bases between them.

This chain connects TRBV6-2 or TRBV6-3 to TRBJ1-2, with 7 bases fitting TRBD1. V trimming: 2 bases; J trimming: 5 bases; junction bases outside the gene matches: 5. Germline CDR1 is MNHEY and CDR2 is SVGEGT. CDR3 length equals 14 residues. CDR3 protein: CASSYGGGVYGYTF. Here the CDR3 DNA reads TGTGCCAGCAGTTACGGAGGGGGCGTTTATGGCTACACCTTC.

V is TRBV9 and J is TRBJ2-2, with D uncertain. Per germline, CDR1 SGDLS and CDR2 YYNGEE. Trimming stripped 0 bases from V and 4 bases from J, with 10 bases between. CDR3 length: 15 residues. The CDR3 DNA follows: TGTGCCAGCAGCGTAGTCGGTTCGAGCACCGGGGAGCTGTTTTTT. As protein: CASSVVGSSTGELFF.

This chain links TRBV3-1 (or the pseudogene TRBV3-2) with TRBJ1-5; TRBD1 might be the D (5 bases). The V gene's germline CDR1 is LGHDT and CDR2 YNNKEL (reference sequence). Trimming shortened V by 5 bases and J by 5 bases, and 13 bases separated the two germline ends. The CDR3 runs 14 residues. CDR3 sequence (DNA): TGTGCCAGCAGCGTGGGGACCGATCATCAGCCCCAGCATTTT. This translates into CASSVGTDHQPQHF.

The J gene is TRBJ2-1, the V gene TRBV7-9; unclear D gene. V was pared by 5 bases and J by 10 bases, with 24 bases between. Looked up from germline, CDR1 is SEHNR and CDR2 is FQNEAQ (reference sequence). CDR3 length equals 16 residues. CDR3 DNA sequence: TGTGCCAGCAGCAAAAAAGGACCCAACCGGCCGTCGGAGCAGTTCTTC. It translates to CASSKKGPNRPSEQFF. Based on the CDR3 plus reference TRBV7-9 and TRBJ2-1, the full variable domain is DTGVSQNPRHKITKRGQNVTFRCDPISEHNRLYWYRQTLGQGPEFLTYFQNEAQLEKSRLLSDRFSAERPKGSFSTLEIQRTEQGDSAMYLCASSKKGPNRPSEQFFGPGTRLTVL.

Only one count was recorded for this clone. The chain is built from TRBV6-5 and TRBJ1-1, with D maybe TRBD1 (6 bases). Between the trimmed V and J ends, which lost 0 bases and 6 bases, there was a span of 17 bases. This CDR3 spans 16 amino acids. From germline, CDR1 is MNHEY and CDR2 SVGAGI. Here the CDR3 reads CASSYSTPERQAEAFF. DNA of the CDR3: TGTGCCAGCAGTTACTCGACTCCCGAAAGACAGGCTGAAGCTTTCTTT.